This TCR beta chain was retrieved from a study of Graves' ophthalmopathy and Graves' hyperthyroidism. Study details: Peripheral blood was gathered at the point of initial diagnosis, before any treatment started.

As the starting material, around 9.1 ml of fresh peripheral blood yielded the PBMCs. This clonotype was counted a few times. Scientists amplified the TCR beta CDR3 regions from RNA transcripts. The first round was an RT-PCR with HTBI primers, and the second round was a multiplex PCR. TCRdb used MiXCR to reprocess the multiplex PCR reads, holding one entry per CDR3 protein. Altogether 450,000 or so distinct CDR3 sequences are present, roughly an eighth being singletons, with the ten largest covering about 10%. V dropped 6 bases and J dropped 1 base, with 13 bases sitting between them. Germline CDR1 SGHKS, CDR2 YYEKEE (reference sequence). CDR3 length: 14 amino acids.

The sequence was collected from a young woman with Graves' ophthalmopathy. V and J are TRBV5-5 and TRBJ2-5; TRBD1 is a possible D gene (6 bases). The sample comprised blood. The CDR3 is CASTRDNIQETQYF. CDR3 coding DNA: TGTGCCAGCACCAGGGACAACATCCAAGAGACCCAGTACTTC.